The 28 T cell receptor beta chains below come from one sample, sequenced in a study of regulatory T cells in long-lasting Graves disease. Time point reported: persistent/refractory GD, antithyroid drugs over 5 years with positive TRAb. The authors made the TCR library using RNA they extracted from PBMCs. CDR3 regions were amplified by Arm-PCR using iRepertoire HTBI primers to build TCR beta libraries. TCRdb analysed the multiplex PCR reads with MiXCR anew, one entry per CDR3 protein. The sample lists a few hundred thousand distinct CDR3 sequences; around a quarter were seen once. The sequenced sample was peripheral blood mononuclear cells (PBMCs), obtained when the disease was refractory, from a patient treated with antithyroid drugs. The receptors shown here come from a female donor with Graves disease.

The CDR3 sequence: CASTQIGGQGHGYTF. CDR3 sequence (DNA): TGTGCCAGTACCCAAATTGGGGGACAGGGTCATGGCTACACCTTC. V and J are TRBV19 and TRBJ1-2, with 9 bases aligning to TRBD1. The CDR3 spans 15 residues. Germline V lookup: CDR1 LNHDA, CDR2 SQIVND (reference sequence). The junction had 12 bases not matched to a gene; V was cut back by 7 bases and J by 6 bases.

This clonotype appeared a few times. The genes are TRBV7-3 and TRBJ2-6; D not resolved. Trimming removed 3 bases from V and 0 bases from J, with 6 bases in between. The CDR3 has 15 amino acids. From germline, CDR1 is SGHTA and CDR2 FQGTGA. The CDR3 here is CASSFPSSGANVLTF. CDR3 nucleotide sequence: TGTGCCAGCAGCTTTCCGTCCTCTGGGGCCAACGTCCTGACTTTC.

The chain links TRBV6-1 to TRBJ2-5; 7 bases align to TRBD2. The CDR3 runs to 15 residues. The J segment lost 5 bases and the V segment lost 7 bases, leaving 13 bases of the junction unmatched. Germline V lookup: CDR1 MNHNS, CDR2 SASEGT. CDR3 nucleotide sequence: TGTGCCAGCAACCATTATCAAGCGGGGACGGAGACCCAGTACTTC. It codes for CASNHYQAGTETQYF.

Points on this clonotype: A much larger clone sits a single nucleotide away, making a read error possible. The CDR3 ends on some other residue instead of the conserved phenylalanine or tryptophan, so this is likely a read error. The CDR3 DNA follows: TGTGCTAGTGGTATCGCTCAGGGTCGCGGCTACACCGTC. Amino acids: CASGIAQGRGYTV. The V gene is TRBV12-5, the J gene TRBJ1-2, with D possibly being TRBD1 (5 bases). This CDR3 is built from 13 residues. V lost 5 bases to trimming and J lost 8 bases, with 15 bases between them. Germline V gene data show CDR1 as LGHNT and CDR2 as FRNRAP.

This clonotype was picked up many times. V and J are TRBV6-1 and TRBJ2-2; the match to TRBD1 covers 7 bases. Trimming at V came to 6 bases and at J to 5 bases, leaving 9 bases not matched to a gene. Germline loops: CDR1 MNHNS, CDR2 SASEGT. The CDR3 has 15 residues. CDR3 in amino acids: CASSSHATGTGELFF. CDR3 sequence (DNA): TGTGCCAGCAGCTCGCATGCGACAGGGACCGGGGAGCTGTTTTTT.

The sample holds a few counts of this clonotype. This chain connects TRBV6-2 or TRBV6-3 to TRBJ1-1; D may be TRBD1 (6 bases). Germline V lookup: CDR1 MNHEY, CDR2 SVGEGT. V was shortened by 2 bases and J by 6 bases, with 10 bases between the two germline ends. This CDR3 is 13 amino acids long. CDR3 residues: CASSYPAGAEAFF. CDR3 bases: TGTGCCAGCAGTTACCCTGCAGGGGCTGAAGCTTTCTTT.

Ten or more counts support this clonotype. The chain combines TRBV2 with TRBJ2-7; D call uncertain. V was pared by 10 bases and J by 1 base, with 17 bases between. The CDR3 runs 14 residues. Germline assignment: CDR1 SNHLY and CDR2 FYNNEI. The CDR3, as DNA: TGTGCCACGGGCACAGCCATGACTTCCTACGAGCAGTACTTC. Its protein is CATGTAMTSYEQYF.

The chain recombines TRBV7-8 with TRBJ1-2, with D possibly being TRBD1 (5 bases). The V gene's germline CDR1 is SGHVS and CDR2 FQNEAQ. V was cut by 1 base and J by 3 bases, with 21 bases left in between. The CDR3 length is 18 residues. The CDR3 DNA reads as TGTGCCAGCAGCTTAGGTGGTGTAGGCAGGGCGGGCGACTATGGCTACACCTTC. It translates to CASSLGGVGRAGDYGYTF. The variable domain in full, with the rest retrieved from reference TRBV7-8 and TRBJ1-2, is GAGVSQSPRYKVAKRGQDVALRCDPISGHVSLFWYQQALGQGPEFLTYFQNEAQLDKSGLPSDRFFAERPEGSVSTLKIQRTQQEDSAVYLCASSLGGVGRAGDYGYTFGSGTRLTVV.

The rearrangement joins TRBV4-1 to TRBJ2-5, with unresolved D. The end of the DNA fits TRBJ2-1 better, so the J call may be wrong. Germline values: CDR1 MGHRA, CDR2 YSYEKL. This CDR3 has 16 residues. The CDR3 reads CASSHARFGLNNEQFF. CDR3 DNA sequence: TGCGCCAGCAGCCATGCCCGGTTTGGGCTTAACAATGAGCAGTTCTTC.

Turning to this clonotype: A much more abundant neighbour one base away suggests this may be a read error. The chain is built from TRBV6-1 and TRBJ2-5, with TRBD2 as a possible D gene (6 bases). Germline V gene lookup returns CDR1 MNHNS and CDR2 SASEGT. The CDR3 sequence is 16 residues long. CDR3 sequence reads: CAGSEAAAGEGETQYF. DNA of the CDR3: TGTGCCGGCAGTGAAGCAGCAGCGGGCGAGGGGGAGACCCAGTACTTC.

This clonotype was seen a few times. This chain joins TRBV9 and TRBJ1-2; D call uncertain. Trimming took off 6 bases at V and 0 bases at J, with 12 bases between the two ends. Germline CDR1 is SGDLS and CDR2 is YYNGEE. This CDR3 comprises 14 residues. In nucleotides, the CDR3 is TGTGCCAGCACCCCAGACGGAACTAACTATGGCTACACCTTC. As protein: CASTPDGTNYGYTF.

The sample holds many counts of this clonotype. The rearrangement joins TRBV27 to TRBJ1-5; no reliable D call. Germline CDR1 reads MNHEY; CDR2 reads SMNVEV (reference sequence). This CDR3 contains 15 residues. Written as DNA, the CDR3 is TGTACCGCCAAGGCAGGCGCTTATAGCAATCAGCCCCAGCATTTT. Its translation is CTAKAGAYSNQPQHF.

The chain combines TRBV5-1 with TRBJ1-1; TRBD1 matches at 7 bases. V lost 7 bases, J lost 4 bases, and 7 bases stayed unmatched. Germline V gene sequence: CDR1 SGHRS, CDR2 YFSETQ. This CDR3 spans 13 amino acids. As DNA, the CDR3 is TGCGCCAGCTTTAACAGGGGATCCACTGAAGCTTTCTTT. This translates into CASFNRGSTEAFF.

This clonotype was counted a few times. This rearrangement joins TRBV5-1 to TRBJ1-2; D gene unclear. The V gene's germline CDR1 is SGHRS and CDR2 YFSETQ. The CDR3 loop spans 13 amino acids. V was pared by 4 bases and J by 1 base, with 8 bases between. The CDR3 region has the DNA TGCGCCAGCAGCAAGGATCTTAACTATGGCTACACCTTC. It specifies CASSKDLNYGYTF.

This clonotype was seen a few times. The CDR3 nucleotides are TGTGCCAGCAGCCGGGGACTAGCTTCCTCCGGGGAGCTGTTTTTT. Amino acids: CASSRGLASSGELFF. V usage is TRBV3-1 and J usage is TRBJ2-2, with 9 bases lining up with TRBD2. V trimming: 4 bases; J trimming: 6 bases; junction bases outside the gene matches: 6. The CDR3 extends over 15 amino acids. Germline loops: CDR1 LGHDT, CDR2 YNNKEL (reference sequence).

A word on this clonotype: A far larger clone is one base from this, pointing to a likely read error. The chain links TRBV6-2 or TRBV6-3 to TRBJ2-7, with D hard to call. There are 11 residues in the CDR3. Germline V gene data show CDR1 as MNHEY and CDR2 as SVGEGT. V dropped 7 bases and J dropped 0 bases, with 4 bases sitting between them. The CDR3 DNA is TGTGCCAGCATGGCCTCCTACGAGCAGTACTTC. Amino acids: CASMASYEQYF.

This clonotype was found once. The genes are TRBV10-2 and TRBJ2-2; D is ambiguous. The V end lost 5 bases, the J end lost 3 bases, and 7 bases lay between the germline ends. CDR3 size: 13 residues. In germline, CDR1 is WSHSY, CDR2 SAAADI. CDR3 nucleotide sequence: TGCGCCAGCAGTCTGGCGTACACCGGGGAGCTGTTTTTT. Translating it yields CASSLAYTGELFF.

The V gene is TRBV10-3, the J gene TRBJ2-5; TRBD2 matches 7 bases. CDR1 ENHRY and CDR2 SYGVKD come from the germline V gene. V lost 5 bases and J lost 3; bases outside the gene matches: 18. CDR3 length: 18 amino acids. CDR3: CAISYRAGSGPKEETQYF. The CDR3 coding sequence is TGTGCCATCAGTTACCGAGCGGGATCAGGCCCTAAAGAAGAGACCCAGTACTTC.

This clonotype appeared many times. The chain is built from TRBV3-1 and TRBJ2-5; TRBD1 matches 7 bases. The CDR3 contains 15 residues. V shed 3 bases and J 1 base; nucleotides not matched to a gene: 5. The V gene's germline CDR1 is LGHDT and CDR2 YNNKEL (reference sequence). CDR3 in amino acids: CASSQVGQIQETQYF. In DNA form, the CDR3 reads TGTGCCAGCAGCCAGGTGGGACAGATCCAAGAGACCCAGTACTTC.

In this sample, this clonotype turned up many times. This chain links TRBV28 with TRBJ1-1; 8 bases fit TRBD1. Germline V lookup: CDR1 MDHEN, CDR2 SYDVKM. There are 14 residues in the CDR3. J was trimmed by 0 bases and V by 6 bases; bases with no gene match: 3. CDR3 nucleotides: TGTGCCAGCAGCTTACAGGGGGTGAACACTGAAGCTTTCTTT. Its translation: CASSLQGVNTEAFF.

There are a few counts of this clonotype. The CDR3 loop reads CASSQEGGRSNQPQHF. The CDR3, as DNA: TGCGCCAGCAGCCAAGAGGGAGGGAGAAGCAATCAGCCCCAGCATTTT. J is TRBJ1-5 and V is TRBV4-1; no clear D. Looked up from germline, CDR1 is MGHRA and CDR2 is YSYEKL. Trimming removed 0 bases from V and 1 base from J, with 10 bases in between. CDR3 size: 16 residues.

This clonotype has only a few counts. The chain has TRBV18 and TRBJ2-5; D is uncertain. V dropped 0 bases and J dropped 1 base, with 15 bases sitting between them. This CDR3 has 17 amino acids. Germline-derived CDR1 and CDR2 are KGHSH and LQKENI. CDR3 protein: CASSPPVYESVQETQYF. CDR3 nucleotides: TGTGCCAGCTCACCACCGGTATACGAGTCTGTCCAAGAGACCCAGTACTTC.

The chain employs TRBV3-1 and TRBJ2-2; D remains unclear. Trimming took off 4 bases at V and 6 bases at J, with 18 bases between the two ends. CDR1 LGHDT and CDR2 YNNKEL come from the germline V gene (reference sequence). The CDR3 has 16 amino acids. The CDR3 sequence is CASSLLGGDGAGELFF. CDR3 coding DNA: TGTGCCAGCAGCCTCCTAGGCGGCGATGGGGCCGGGGAGCTGTTTTTT.

This clonotype was recorded many times. The chain's CDR3 is CASSRGLEETQYF. CDR3 DNA: TGTGCCAGCAGCAGGGGGCTTGAAGAGACCCAGTACTTC. This chain connects TRBV5-4 to TRBJ2-5; 7 nucleotides line up with TRBD1. Germline V gives CDR1 SGHNT, CDR2 YYREEE (reference sequence). This CDR3 is built from 13 residues. V shed 4 bases and J 3 bases; nucleotides not matched to a gene: 3. Based on the CDR3 plus reference TRBV5-4 and TRBJ2-5, the full variable domain is ETGVTQSPTHLIKTRGQQVTLRCSSQSGHNTVSWYQQALGQGPQFIFQYYREEENGRGNFPPRFSGLQFPNYSSELNVNALELDDSALYLCASSRGLEETQYFGPGTRLLVL.

On this clonotype itself: At one end, the junction sequence differs from germline, possibly due to a read error. J is TRBJ2-1 and V is TRBV6-5; 14 bases map to TRBD2. The germline gives CDR1 MNHEY, CDR2 SVGAGI. The CDR3 totals 18 residues. CDR3 residues: CASIYAGTSGRTYNEQFF. The CDR3, as DNA: TGTGCCAGCATTTACGCTGGGACTAGCGGGAGAACCTACAATGAGCAGTTCTTC.

V usage is TRBV6-5 and J usage is TRBJ1-1, with D hard to call. This CDR3 has 14 residues. V shed 4 bases and J shed 1 base, with 10 bases lying between them. Per germline, CDR1 MNHEY and CDR2 SVGAGI. The CDR3, as DNA: TGTGCCAGCAGTTCTGACGACGGGAACACTGAAGCTTTCTTT. It translates to CASSSDDGNTEAFF.

The rearrangement uses TRBV7-2 and TRBJ1-3, with D perhaps TRBD1 (6 bases). Trimming cost V 0 bases and J 2 bases, with 11 bases left between them. Germline V gene lookup returns CDR1 SGHTA and CDR2 FQGNSA. CDR3 length: 16 amino acids. CDR3 sequence reads: CASSLASQGTGNTIYF. The CDR3 nucleotides are TGTGCCAGCAGCTTAGCGTCGCAGGGGACTGGAAACACCATATATTTT.

In its sample, this clonotype was seen many times. J is TRBJ2-7 and V is TRBV6-2 or TRBV6-3, with D perhaps being TRBD1 or TRBD2 (5 bases each). V dropped 6 bases and J dropped 0 bases, with 15 bases sitting between them. The CDR3 loop spans 15 amino acids. CDR1 is MNHEY, CDR2 SVGEGT, per germline. The CDR3 DNA is TGTGCCAGCAGGACTATGACAGCGATCTCCTACGAGCAGTACTTC. Translated, it gives CASRTMTAISYEQYF.